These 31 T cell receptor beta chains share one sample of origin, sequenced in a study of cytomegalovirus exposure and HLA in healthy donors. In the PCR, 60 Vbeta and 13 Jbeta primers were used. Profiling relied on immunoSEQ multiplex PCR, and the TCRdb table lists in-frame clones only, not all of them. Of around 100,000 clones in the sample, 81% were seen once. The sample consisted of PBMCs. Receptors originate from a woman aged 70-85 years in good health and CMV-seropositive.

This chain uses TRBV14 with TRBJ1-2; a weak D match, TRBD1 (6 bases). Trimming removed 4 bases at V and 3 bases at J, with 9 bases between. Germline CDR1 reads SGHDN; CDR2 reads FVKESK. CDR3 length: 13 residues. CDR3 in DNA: TGTGCCAGCAGCCTACAGGGATACTATGGCTACACCTTC. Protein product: CASSLQGYYGYTF.

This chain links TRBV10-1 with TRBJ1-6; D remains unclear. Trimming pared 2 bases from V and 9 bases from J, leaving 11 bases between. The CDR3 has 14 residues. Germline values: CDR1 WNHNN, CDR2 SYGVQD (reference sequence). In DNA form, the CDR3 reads TGCGCCAGCAGTGAGAAGGTCCCAGGTTCACCCCTCCACTTT. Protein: CASSEKVPGSPLHF.

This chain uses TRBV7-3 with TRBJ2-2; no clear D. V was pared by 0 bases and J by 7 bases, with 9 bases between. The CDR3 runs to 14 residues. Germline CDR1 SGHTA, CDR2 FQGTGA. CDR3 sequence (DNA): TGTGCCAGCAGCTTAACGTTTAACGGCGGGGAGCTGTTTTTT. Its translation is CASSLTFNGGELFF.

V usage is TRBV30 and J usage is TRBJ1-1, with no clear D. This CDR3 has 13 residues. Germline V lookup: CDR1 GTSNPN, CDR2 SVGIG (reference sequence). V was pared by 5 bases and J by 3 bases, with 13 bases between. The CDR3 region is CAWLGEGDTEAFF. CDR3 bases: TGTGCCTGGCTAGGCGAAGGAGACACTGAAGCTTTCTTT.

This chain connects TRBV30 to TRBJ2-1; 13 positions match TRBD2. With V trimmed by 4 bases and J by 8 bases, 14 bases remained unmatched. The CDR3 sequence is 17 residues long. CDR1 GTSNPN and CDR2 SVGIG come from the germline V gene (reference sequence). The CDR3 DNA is TGTGCCTGGAATGCTATCAGGACTAGCGGGAGAGGGCATGAGCAGTTCTTC. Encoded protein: CAWNAIRTSGRGHEQFF.

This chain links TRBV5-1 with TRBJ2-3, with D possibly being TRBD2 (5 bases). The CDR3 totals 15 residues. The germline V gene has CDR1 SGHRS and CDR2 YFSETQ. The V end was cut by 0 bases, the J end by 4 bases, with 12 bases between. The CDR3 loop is CASSLGGSTSDTQYF. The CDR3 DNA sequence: TGCGCCAGCAGCTTGGGAGGGTCAACCTCAGATACGCAGTATTTT.

The chain's CDR3 is CASSLGAEAEQYF. CDR3 DNA: TGTGCCAGCAGCTTAGGAGCCGAGGCCGAGCAGTACTTC. V gene TRBV7-8 combines with J gene TRBJ2-7; D not resolved. CDR1 is SGHVS, CDR2 FQNEAQ, per germline. The CDR3 covers 13 residues. The ends were cut back, 1 base at V and 6 bases at J, with 10 bases in the middle. Full variable domain (outside the CDR3, taken from reference TRBV7-8 and TRBJ2-7): GAGVSQSPRYKVAKRGQDVALRCDPISGHVSLFWYQQALGQGPEFLTYFQNEAQLDKSGLPSDRFFAERPEGSVSTLKIQRTQQEDSAVYLCASSLGAEAEQYFGPGTRLTVT.

This chain's CDR3 is CASSYGGGRQAYEQYF. CDR3 bases: TGTGCCAGCAGTTACGGGGGGGGGCGGCAGGCCTACGAGCAGTACTTC. The gene calls are TRBV6-5 and TRBJ2-7, with D perhaps matching TRBD2 (7 bases). The CDR3 has 16 amino acids. Germline V gene sequence: CDR1 MNHEY, CDR2 SVGAGI. Trimming shortened V by 2 bases and J by 2 bases, and 16 bases separated the two germline ends.

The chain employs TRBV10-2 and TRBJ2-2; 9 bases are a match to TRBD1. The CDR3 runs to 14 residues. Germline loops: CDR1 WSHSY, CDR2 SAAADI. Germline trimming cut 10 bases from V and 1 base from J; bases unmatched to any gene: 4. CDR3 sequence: CATRTGENTGELFF. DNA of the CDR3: TGCGCCACCAGGACAGGGGAGAACACCGGGGAGCTGTTTTTT.

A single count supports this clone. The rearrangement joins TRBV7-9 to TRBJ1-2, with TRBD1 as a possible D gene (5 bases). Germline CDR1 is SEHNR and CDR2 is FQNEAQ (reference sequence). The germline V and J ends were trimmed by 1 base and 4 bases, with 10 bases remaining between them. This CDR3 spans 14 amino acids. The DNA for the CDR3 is TGTGCCAGCAGCTTAGAGGGGCTCCCCTATGGCTACACCTTC. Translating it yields CASSLEGLPYGYTF.

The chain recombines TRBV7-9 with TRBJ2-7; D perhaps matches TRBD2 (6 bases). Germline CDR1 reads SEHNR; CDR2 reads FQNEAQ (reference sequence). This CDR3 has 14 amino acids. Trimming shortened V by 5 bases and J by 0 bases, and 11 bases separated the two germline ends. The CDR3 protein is CASSVRDSSYEQYF. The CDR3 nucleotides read TGTGCCAGCAGCGTACGGGACTCCTCCTACGAGCAGTACTTC.

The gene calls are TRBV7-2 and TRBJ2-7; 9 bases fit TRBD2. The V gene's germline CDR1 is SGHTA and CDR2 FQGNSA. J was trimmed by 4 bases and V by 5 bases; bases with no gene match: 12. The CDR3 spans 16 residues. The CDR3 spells CASSPERAGGRYEQYF. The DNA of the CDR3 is TGTGCCAGCAGCCCGGAACGAGCGGGAGGAAGGTACGAGCAGTACTTC.

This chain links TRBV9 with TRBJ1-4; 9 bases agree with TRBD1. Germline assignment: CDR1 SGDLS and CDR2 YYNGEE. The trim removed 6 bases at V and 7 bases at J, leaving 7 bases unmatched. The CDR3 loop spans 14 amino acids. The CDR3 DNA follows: TGTGCCAGCAACGGGGGACAGGGCGTTGAAAAACTGTTTTTT. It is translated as CASNGGQGVEKLFF.

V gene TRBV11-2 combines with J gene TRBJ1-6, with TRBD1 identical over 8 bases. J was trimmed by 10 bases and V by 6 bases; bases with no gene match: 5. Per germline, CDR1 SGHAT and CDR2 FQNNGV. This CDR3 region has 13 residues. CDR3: CASSWTGQSPLHF. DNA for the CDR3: TGTGCCAGCAGTTGGACAGGGCAGTCACCCCTCCACTTT.

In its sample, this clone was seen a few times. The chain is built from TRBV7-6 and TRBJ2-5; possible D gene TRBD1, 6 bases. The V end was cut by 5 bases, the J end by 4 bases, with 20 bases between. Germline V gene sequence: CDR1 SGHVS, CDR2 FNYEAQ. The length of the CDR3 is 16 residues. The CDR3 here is CASSPAVGPGAETQYF. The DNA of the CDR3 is TGTGCCAGCAGCCCCGCTGTGGGGCCAGGGGCAGAGACCCAGTACTTC.

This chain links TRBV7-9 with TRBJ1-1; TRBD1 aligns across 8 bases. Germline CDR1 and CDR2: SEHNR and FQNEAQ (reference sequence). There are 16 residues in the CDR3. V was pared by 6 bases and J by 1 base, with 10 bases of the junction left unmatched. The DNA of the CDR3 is TGTGCCAGCAGTTTGGGCAGGGGGCAGGGGAACACTGAAGCTTTCTTT. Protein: CASSLGRGQGNTEAFF.

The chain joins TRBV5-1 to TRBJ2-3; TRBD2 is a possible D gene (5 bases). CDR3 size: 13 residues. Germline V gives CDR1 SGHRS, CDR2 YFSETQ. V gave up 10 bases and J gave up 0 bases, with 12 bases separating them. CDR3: CAGSRGSTDTQYF. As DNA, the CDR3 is TGCGCCGGGAGTAGAGGGAGCACAGATACGCAGTATTTT.

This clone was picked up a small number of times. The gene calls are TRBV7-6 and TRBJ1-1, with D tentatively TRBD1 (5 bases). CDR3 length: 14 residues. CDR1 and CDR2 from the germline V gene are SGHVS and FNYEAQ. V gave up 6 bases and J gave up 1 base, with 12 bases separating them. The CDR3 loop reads CASSLKGQNTEAFF. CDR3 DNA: TGTGCCAGCAGTCTCAAGGGGCAGAACACTGAAGCTTTCTTT.

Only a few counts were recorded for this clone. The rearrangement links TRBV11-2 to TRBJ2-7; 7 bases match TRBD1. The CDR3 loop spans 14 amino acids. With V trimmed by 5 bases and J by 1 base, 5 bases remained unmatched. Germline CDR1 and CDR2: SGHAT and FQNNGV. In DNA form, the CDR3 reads TGTGCCAGCAGCCGAGGGGGCGGATCCTACGAGCAGTACTTC. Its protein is CASSRGGGSYEQYF.

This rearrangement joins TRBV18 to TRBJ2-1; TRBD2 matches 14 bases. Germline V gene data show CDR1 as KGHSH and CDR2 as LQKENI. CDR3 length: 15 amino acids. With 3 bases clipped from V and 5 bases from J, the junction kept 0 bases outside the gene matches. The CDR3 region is CASSPGLAGDNEQFF. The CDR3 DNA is TGTGCCAGCTCACCGGGACTAGCGGGAGACAATGAGCAGTTCTTC.

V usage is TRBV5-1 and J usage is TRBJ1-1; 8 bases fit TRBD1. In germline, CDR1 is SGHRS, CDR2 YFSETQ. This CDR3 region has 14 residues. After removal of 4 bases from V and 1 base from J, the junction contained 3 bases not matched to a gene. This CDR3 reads CASSPGTGNTEAFF. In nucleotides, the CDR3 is TGCGCCAGCAGCCCCGGGACAGGGAACACTGAAGCTTTCTTT.

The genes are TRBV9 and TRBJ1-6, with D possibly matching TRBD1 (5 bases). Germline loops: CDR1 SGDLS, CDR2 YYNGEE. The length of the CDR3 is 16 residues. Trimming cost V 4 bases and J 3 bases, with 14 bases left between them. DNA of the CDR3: TGTGCCAGCAGCTTCCGAGACAGCCTCTATAATTCACCCCTCCACTTT. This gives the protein CASSFRDSLYNSPLHF.

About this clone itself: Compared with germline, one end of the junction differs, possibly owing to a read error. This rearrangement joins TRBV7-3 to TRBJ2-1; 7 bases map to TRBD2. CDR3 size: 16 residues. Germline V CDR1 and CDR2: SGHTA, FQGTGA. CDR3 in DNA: TGTGCCAGCAGCGTAACTAGCGCGCACTCCTACAATGAGCAGTTCTTC. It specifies CASSVTSAHSYNEQFF.

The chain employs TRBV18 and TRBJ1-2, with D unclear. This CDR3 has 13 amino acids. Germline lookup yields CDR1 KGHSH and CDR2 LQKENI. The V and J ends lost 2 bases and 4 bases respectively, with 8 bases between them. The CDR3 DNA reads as TGTGCCAGCTCACCAGGCAAATCCTATGGCTACACCTTC. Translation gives CASSPGKSYGYTF.

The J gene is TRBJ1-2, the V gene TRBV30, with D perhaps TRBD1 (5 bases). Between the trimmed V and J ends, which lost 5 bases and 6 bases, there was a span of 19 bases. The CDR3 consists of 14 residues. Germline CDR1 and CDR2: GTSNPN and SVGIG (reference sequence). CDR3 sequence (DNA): TGTGCCTGGGGGCGGGACTTCAGGGAGGATGGCTACACCTTC. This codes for CAWGRDFREDGYTF.

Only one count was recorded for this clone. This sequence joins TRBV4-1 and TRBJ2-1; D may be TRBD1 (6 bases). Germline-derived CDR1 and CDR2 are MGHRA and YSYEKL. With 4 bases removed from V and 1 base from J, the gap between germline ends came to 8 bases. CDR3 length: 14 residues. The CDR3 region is CASSPTGSYNEQFF. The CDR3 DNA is TGCGCCAGCAGCCCTACAGGGTCCTACAATGAGCAGTTCTTC.

This CDR3 is CASSLGDRNNEQFF. CDR3 DNA sequence: TGCGCCAGCAGCTTGGGAGACAGAAACAATGAGCAGTTCTTC. This chain connects TRBV5-1 to TRBJ2-1, with D perhaps TRBD1 (5 bases). Germline V CDR1 and CDR2: SGHRS, YFSETQ. V was pared by 0 bases and J by 5 bases, with 9 bases between. The CDR3 is 14 amino acids.

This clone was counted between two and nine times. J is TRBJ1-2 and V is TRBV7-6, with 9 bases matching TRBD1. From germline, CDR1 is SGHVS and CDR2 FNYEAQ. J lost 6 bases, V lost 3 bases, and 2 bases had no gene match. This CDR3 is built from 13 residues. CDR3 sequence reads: CASSLGQGDGYTF. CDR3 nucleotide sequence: TGTGCCAGCAGCTTGGGACAGGGAGATGGCTACACCTTC.

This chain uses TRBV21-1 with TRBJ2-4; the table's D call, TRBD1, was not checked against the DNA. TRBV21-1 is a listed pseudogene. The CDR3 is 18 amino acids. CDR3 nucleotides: TGTGCCAGCAGATACCGTTTAGGGACAGGGTCTTCCAAAAACATTCAGTACTTC. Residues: CASRYRLGTGSSKNIQYF.

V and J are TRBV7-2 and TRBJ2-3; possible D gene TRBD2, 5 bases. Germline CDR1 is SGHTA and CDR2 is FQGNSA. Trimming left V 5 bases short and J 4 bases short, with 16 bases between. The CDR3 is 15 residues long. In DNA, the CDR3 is TGTGCCAGCAGCCCCTGGCGGGCCCAACCAGATACGCAGTATTTT. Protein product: CASSPWRAQPDTQYF.

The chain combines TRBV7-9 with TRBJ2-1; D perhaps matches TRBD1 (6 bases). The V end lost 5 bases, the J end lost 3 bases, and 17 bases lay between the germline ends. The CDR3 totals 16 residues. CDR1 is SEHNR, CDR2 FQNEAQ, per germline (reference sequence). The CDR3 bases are TGTGCCAGCAGCCGGGTGACAGGCCCCAACTACAATGAGCAGTTCTTC. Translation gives CASSRVTGPNYNEQFF.